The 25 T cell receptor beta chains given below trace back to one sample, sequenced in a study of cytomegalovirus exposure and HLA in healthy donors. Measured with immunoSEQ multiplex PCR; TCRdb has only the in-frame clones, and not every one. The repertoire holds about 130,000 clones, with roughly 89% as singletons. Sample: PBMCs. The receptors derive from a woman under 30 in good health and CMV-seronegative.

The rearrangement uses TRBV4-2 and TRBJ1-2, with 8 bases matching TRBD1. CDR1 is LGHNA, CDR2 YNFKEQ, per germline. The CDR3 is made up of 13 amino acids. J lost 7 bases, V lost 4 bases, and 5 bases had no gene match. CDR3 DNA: TGTGCCAGCAGCCGAGGCAGGGGGCTTGGCTACACCTTC. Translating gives CASSRGRGLGYTF.

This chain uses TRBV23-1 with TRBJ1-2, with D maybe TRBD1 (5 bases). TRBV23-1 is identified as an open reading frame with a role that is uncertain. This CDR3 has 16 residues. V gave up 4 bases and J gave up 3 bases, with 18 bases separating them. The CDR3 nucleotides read TGCGCCAGCAGTCCGCGGACCGACAGTCTAGACTATGGCTACACCTTC. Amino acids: CASSPRTDSLDYGYTF.

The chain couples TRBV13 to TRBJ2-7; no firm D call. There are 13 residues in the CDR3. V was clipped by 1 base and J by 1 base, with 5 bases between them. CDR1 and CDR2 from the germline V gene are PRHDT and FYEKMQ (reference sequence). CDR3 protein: CASSLASSYEQYF. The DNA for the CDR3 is TGTGCCAGCAGCTTAGCCTCGTCCTACGAGCAGTACTTC. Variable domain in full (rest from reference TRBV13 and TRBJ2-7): AAGVIQSPRHLIKEKRETATLKCYPIPRHDTVYWYQQGPGQDPQFLISFYEKMQSDKGSIPDRFSAQQFSDYHSELNMSSLELGDSALYFCASSLASSYEQYFGPGTRLTVT.

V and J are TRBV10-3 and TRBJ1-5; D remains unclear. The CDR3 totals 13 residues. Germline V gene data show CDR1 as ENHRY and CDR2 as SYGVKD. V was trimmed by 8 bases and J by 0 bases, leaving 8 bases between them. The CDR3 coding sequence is TGTGCCATCCAGGCTTATAGCAATCAGCCCCAGCATTTT. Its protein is CAIQAYSNQPQHF.

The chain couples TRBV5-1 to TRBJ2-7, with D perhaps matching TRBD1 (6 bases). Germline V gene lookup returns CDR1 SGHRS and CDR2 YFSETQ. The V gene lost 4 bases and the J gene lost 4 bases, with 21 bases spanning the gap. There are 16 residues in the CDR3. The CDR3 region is CASSPLVGRGTYEQYF. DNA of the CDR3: TGCGCCAGCAGCCCCCTGGTGGGCAGGGGCACGTACGAGCAGTACTTC.

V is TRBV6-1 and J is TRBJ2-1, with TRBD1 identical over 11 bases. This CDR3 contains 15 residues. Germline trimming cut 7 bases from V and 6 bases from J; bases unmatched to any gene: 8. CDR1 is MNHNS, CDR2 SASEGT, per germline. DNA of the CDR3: TGTGCCAGCACCCTTACTGGGACAGGGGGCAATGAGCAGTTCTTC. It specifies CASTLTGTGGNEQFF.

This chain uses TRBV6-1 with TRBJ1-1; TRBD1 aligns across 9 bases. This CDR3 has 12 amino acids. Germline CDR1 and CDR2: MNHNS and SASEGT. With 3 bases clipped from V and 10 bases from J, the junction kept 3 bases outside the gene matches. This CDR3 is CASSEHRGRAFF. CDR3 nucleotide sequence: TGTGCCAGCAGTGAGCACAGGGGGCGAGCTTTCTTT.

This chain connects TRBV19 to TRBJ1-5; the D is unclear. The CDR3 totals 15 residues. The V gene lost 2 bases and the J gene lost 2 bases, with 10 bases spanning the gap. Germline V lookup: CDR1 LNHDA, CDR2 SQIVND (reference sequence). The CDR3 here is CASSIFSSGNQPQHF. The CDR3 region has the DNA TGTGCCAGTAGTATATTTTCCAGTGGCAATCAGCCCCAGCATTTT.

The CDR3 reads CASSLGTSGRNTGELFF. The DNA for the CDR3 is TGCGCCAGCAGCTTGGGGACTAGCGGGAGGAACACCGGGGAGCTGTTTTTT. V usage is TRBV5-1 and J usage is TRBJ2-2; TRBD2 matches 13 bases. V gave up 0 bases and J gave up 1 base; unmatched junction bases: 0. The V gene's germline CDR1 is SGHRS and CDR2 YFSETQ. There are 17 residues in the CDR3.

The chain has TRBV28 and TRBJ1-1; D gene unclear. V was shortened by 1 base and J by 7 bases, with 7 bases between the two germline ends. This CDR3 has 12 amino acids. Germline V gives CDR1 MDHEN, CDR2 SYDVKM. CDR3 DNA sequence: TGTGCCAGCAGTTTATCGGGAATTGAAGCTTTCTTT. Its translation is CASSLSGIEAFF.

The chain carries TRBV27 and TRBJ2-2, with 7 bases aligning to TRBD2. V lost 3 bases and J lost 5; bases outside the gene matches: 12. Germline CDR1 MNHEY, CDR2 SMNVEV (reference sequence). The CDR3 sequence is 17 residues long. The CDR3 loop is CASSFSLAAAGTGELFF. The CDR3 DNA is TGTGCCAGCAGTTTCTCTCTAGCGGCCGCAGGGACCGGGGAGCTGTTTTTT.

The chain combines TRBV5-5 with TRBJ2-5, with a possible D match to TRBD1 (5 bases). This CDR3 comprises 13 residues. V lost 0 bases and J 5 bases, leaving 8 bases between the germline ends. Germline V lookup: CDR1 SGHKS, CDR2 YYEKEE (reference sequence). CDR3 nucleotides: TGTGCCAGCAGCTTGGGGACATGGGAGACCCAGTACTTC. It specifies CASSLGTWETQYF.

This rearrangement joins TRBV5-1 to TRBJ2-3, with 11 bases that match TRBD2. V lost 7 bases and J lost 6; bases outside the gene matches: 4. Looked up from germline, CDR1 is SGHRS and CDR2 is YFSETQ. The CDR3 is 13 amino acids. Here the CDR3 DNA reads TGCGCCAGCCGGGGACTAGCGGTGGATACGCAGTATTTT. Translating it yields CASRGLAVDTQYF.

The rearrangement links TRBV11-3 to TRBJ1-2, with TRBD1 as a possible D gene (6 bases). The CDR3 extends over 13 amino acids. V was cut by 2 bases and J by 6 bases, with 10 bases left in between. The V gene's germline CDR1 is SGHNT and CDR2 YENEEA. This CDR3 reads CASSLPGGDGYTF. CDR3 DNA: TGTGCCAGCAGCTTACCGGGGGGCGATGGCTACACCTTC.

CDR3 in DNA: TGTGCCACTCCTCTGGGAGAAGGCTACACCTTC. Protein: CATPLGEGYTF. J is TRBJ1-2 and V is TRBV28; D is undetermined. Per germline, CDR1 MDHEN and CDR2 SYDVKM. V was trimmed by 10 bases and J by 8 bases, leaving 14 bases between them. CDR3 length equals 11 residues.

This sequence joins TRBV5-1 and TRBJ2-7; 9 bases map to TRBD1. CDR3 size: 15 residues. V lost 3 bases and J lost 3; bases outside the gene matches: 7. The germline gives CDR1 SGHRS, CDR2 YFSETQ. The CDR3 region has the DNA TGCGCCAGCAGCTATATGCCGGGACAGGGCTACGAGCAGTACTTC. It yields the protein CASSYMPGQGYEQYF. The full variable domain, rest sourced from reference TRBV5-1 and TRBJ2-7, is KAGVTQTPRYLIKTRGQQVTLSCSPISGHRSVSWYQQTPGQGLQFLFEYFSETQRNKGNFPGRFSGRQFSNSRSEMNVSTLELGDSALYLCASSYMPGQGYEQYFGPGTRLTVT.

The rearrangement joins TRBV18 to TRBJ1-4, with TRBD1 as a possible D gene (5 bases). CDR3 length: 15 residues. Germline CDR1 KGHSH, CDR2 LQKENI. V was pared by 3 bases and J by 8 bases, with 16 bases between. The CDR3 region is CASSPGGTPGEKLFF. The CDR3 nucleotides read TGTGCCAGCTCACCTGGCGGGACTCCAGGGGAAAAACTGTTTTTT.

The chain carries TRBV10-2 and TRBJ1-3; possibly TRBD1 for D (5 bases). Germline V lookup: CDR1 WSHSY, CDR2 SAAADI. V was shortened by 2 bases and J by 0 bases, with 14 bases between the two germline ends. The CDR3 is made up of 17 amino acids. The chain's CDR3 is CASSEPVYRSSGNTIYF. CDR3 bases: TGCGCCAGCAGTGAGCCCGTATACAGGAGCTCTGGAAACACCATATATTTT.

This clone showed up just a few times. CDR3 residues: CSVPVNTEAFF. The CDR3 DNA is TGCAGTGTCCCGGTGAACACTGAAGCTTTCTTT. The chain couples TRBV20-1 to TRBJ1-1, with D uncertain. The V gene lost 7 bases and the J gene lost 0 bases, with 6 bases spanning the gap. CDR1 DFQATT and CDR2 SNEGSKA come from the germline V gene (reference sequence). The CDR3 covers 11 residues.

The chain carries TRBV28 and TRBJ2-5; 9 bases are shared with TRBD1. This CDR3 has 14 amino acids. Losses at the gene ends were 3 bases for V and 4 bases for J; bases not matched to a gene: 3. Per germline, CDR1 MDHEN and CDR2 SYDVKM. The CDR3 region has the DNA TGTGCCAGCAGTTTCAGGGACAGGGTAGAGACCCAGTACTTC. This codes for CASSFRDRVETQYF.

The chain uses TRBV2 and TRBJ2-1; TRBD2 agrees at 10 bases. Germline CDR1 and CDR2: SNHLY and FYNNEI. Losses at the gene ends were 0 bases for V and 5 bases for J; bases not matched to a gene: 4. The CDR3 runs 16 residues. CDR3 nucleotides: TGTGCCAGCAGTGAAGCGCTAGCGGGAGTAGACAATGAGCAGTTCTTC. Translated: CASSEALAGVDNEQFF.

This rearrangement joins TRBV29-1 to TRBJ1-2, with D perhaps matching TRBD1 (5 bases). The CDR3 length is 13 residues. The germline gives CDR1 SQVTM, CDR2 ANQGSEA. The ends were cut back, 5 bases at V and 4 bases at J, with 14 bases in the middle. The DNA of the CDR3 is TGCAGCGTTCCGCTCGGCAGGGCCTATGGCTACACCTTC. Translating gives CSVPLGRAYGYTF.

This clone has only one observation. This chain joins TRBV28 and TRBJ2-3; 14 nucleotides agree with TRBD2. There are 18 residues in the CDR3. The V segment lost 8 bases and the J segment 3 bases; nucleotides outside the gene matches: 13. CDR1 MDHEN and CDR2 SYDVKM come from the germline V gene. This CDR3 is CASDHETSGRGRTDTQYF. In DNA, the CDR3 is TGTGCCAGCGACCATGAGACTAGCGGGAGGGGACGAACAGATACGCAGTATTTT. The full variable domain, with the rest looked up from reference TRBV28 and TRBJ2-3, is DVKVTQSSRYLVKRTGEKVFLECVQDMDHENMFWYRQDPGLGLRLIYFSYDVKMKEKGDIPEGYSVSREKKERFSLILESASTNQTSMYLCASDHETSGRGRTDTQYFGPGTRLTVL.

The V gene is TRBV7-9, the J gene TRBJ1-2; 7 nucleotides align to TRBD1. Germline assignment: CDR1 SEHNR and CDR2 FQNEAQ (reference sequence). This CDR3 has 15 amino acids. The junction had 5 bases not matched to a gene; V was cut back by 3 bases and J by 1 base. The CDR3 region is CASSFTGQRNYGYTF. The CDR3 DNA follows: TGTGCCAGCAGCTTCACGGGACAGCGTAACTATGGCTACACCTTC.

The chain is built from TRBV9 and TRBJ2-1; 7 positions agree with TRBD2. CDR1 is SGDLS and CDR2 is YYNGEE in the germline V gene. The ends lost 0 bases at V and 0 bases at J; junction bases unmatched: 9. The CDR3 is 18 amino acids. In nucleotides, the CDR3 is TGTGCCAGCAGCGTAGCTACAATGGGCGGGAGCTCCTACAATGAGCAGTTCTTC. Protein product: CASSVATMGGSSYNEQFF.